This T cell receptor beta chain was identified in a study of CD8+ T cells in alopecia areata. In each case, RNA was isolated and then reverse transcribed into cDNA as the sequencing template. Produced via immunoSEQ multiplex PCR; TCRdb's table is partial and in-frame only. The sample gives 200,000 to 250,000 clones, 64% of which show up once; 3.5% to 5% is in the top ten. Specified treatment: oral pan-JAK inhibitor, 5-10 mg twice daily. CDR3 size: 14 residues. Trimming took 5 bases from V and 8 from J, leaving 19 bases between them. Germline V CDR1 and CDR2: SGHRS, YFSETQ. The TCR sequence derives from a human donor with alopecia areata. Sequenced material: CD4+ T cells sorted from blood, taken at week 4, from a patient treated with tofacitinib. V is TRBV5-1 and J is TRBJ1-1; maybe TRBD1 (5 bases). CDR3 region: CASRKEGTYEEAFF. The CDR3 DNA follows: TGCGCCAGCAGGAAGGAGGGGACGTATGAAGAAGCTTTCTTT.